One sample yielded the 26 T cell receptor beta chains listed below, sequenced in a study of T cell responses to AZD1222 COVID-19 vaccine. The data were produced by immunoSEQ multiplex PCR, yet TCRdb's version contains in-frame clones alone and is incomplete. This sample carries under 170,000 clones, over 75% of them seen once, and the ten largest clones take about 3.2%. The sample consisted of peripheral blood, taken 28 days after the second AZD1222 dose. The source is an adult who received the AZD1222 COVID-19 vaccine.

The chain recombines TRBV29-1 with TRBJ2-5, with D unclear. Trimming removed 5 bases from V and 5 bases from J, with 9 bases in between. CDR3 length: 11 amino acids. CDR1 SQVTM and CDR2 ANQGSEA come from the germline V gene. CDR3 sequence: CSVPHWETQYF. Here the CDR3 DNA reads TGCAGCGTTCCCCATTGGGAGACCCAGTACTTC.

The chain employs TRBV5-5 and TRBJ1-2, with D possibly TRBD1 on 5 matching bases. The CDR3 is made up of 15 amino acids. Germline CDR1 reads SGHKS; CDR2 reads YYEKEE (reference sequence). The V end was cut by 4 bases, the J end by 3 bases, with 16 bases between. CDR3 sequence: CASSTSGTEYYGYTF. CDR3 bases: TGTGCCAGCAGCACCTCCGGGACGGAATACTATGGCTACACCTTC. Supplemented by reference TRBV5-5 and TRBJ1-2, the full variable domain reads DAGVTQSPTHLIKTRGQQVTLRCSPISGHKSVSWYQQVLGQGPQFIFQYYEKEERGRGNFPDRFSARQFPNYSSELNVNALLLGDSALYLCASSTSGTEYYGYTFGSGTRLTVV.

The gene calls are TRBV7-9 and TRBJ2-5, with D tentatively TRBD2 (7 bases). Germline V lookup: CDR1 SEHNR, CDR2 FQNEAQ (reference sequence). V dropped 4 bases and J dropped 1 base, with 19 bases sitting between them. The CDR3 is made up of 17 amino acids. The DNA for the CDR3 is TGTGCCAGCAGCTCTACCAGGGGAGGGACTTTCCAAGAGACCCAGTACTTC. This encodes CASSSTRGGTFQETQYF.

The chain links TRBV7-9 to TRBJ2-2; 12 bases map to TRBD2. CDR1 and CDR2 from the germline V gene are SEHNR and FQNEAQ (reference sequence). The CDR3 is 17 residues long. The trim removed 4 bases at V and 4 bases at J, leaving 7 bases unmatched. CDR3 amino acids: CASSSRLAGVITGELFF. The CDR3 region has the DNA TGTGCCAGCAGCTCTAGACTAGCGGGAGTAATCACCGGGGAGCTGTTTTTT. Combining the CDR3 with reference TRBV7-9 and TRBJ2-2 gives the whole variable domain DTGVSQNPRHKITKRGQNVTFRCDPISEHNRLYWYRQTLGQGPEFLTYFQNEAQLEKSRLLSDRFSAERPKGSFSTLEIQRTEQGDSAMYLCASSSRLAGVITGELFFGEGSRLTVL.

V is TRBV7-9 and J is TRBJ2-2, with 9 bases lining up with TRBD2. J was trimmed by 7 bases and V by 5 bases; bases with no gene match: 8. The CDR3 spans 15 residues. In germline, CDR1 is SEHNR, CDR2 FQNEAQ (reference sequence). This CDR3 is CASSLNLAGIGELFF. Written as DNA, the CDR3 is TGTGCCAGCAGCCTAAACCTAGCGGGGATCGGGGAGCTGTTTTTT.

As to this clone: Other DNA variants within this sample encode the same CDR3. This chain uses TRBV7-2 with TRBJ1-5; no firm D call. The CDR3 extends over 14 amino acids. Trimming stripped 5 bases from V and 2 bases from J, with 10 bases between. CDR1 and CDR2 (germline): SGHTA, FQGNSA. CDR3 DNA: TGTGCCAGCAGCCTAAGGTCTGGCAATCAGCCCCAGCATTTT. It codes for CASSLRSGNQPQHF. The full variable domain, completed using reference TRBV7-2 and TRBJ1-5, is GAGVSQSPSNKVTEKGKDVELRCDPISGHTALYWYRQSLGQGLEFLIYFQGNSAPDKSGLPSDRFSAERTGGSVSTLTIQRTQQEDSAVYLCASSLRSGNQPQHFGDGTRLSIL.

This chain uses TRBV24-1 with TRBJ1-2; 8 positions agree with TRBD1. This CDR3 region has 13 residues. CDR1 is KGHDR, CDR2 SFDVKD, per germline. V dropped 3 bases and J dropped 4; count of bases not matched to a gene: 0. CDR3 bases: TGTGCCACCAGTGATGACAGGGGCTATGGCTACACCTTC. It encodes CATSDDRGYGYTF.

The chain links TRBV19 to TRBJ2-3; a possible D gene is TRBD1 (7 bases). V lost 5 bases, J lost 6 bases, and 18 bases lay in between. CDR3 size: 15 residues. Germline V gene data show CDR1 as LNHDA and CDR2 as SQIVND (reference sequence). For the CDR3, the DNA is TGTGCCAGTAGTCCTACCAGGGGGGTAAGGGATACGCAGTATTTT. Protein sequence: CASSPTRGVRDTQYF.

The chain uses TRBV11-2 and TRBJ2-1; TRBD1 or TRBD2 may be the D gene (6 bases each). Between the trimmed V and J ends, which lost 5 bases and 0 bases, there was a span of 14 bases. From germline, CDR1 is SGHAT and CDR2 FQNNGV. The CDR3 spans 16 residues. This chain's CDR3 is CASSQQGRSSYNEQFF. CDR3 sequence (DNA): TGTGCCAGCAGCCAGCAGGGGAGGAGCTCCTACAATGAGCAGTTCTTC.

In the case of this clone: The junction differs from germline at one of its ends, possibly a read error. The sample holds other DNA sequences that translate to the same CDR3. The chain carries TRBV6-2 or TRBV6-3 and TRBJ2-7; 9 bases line up with TRBD1. CDR3 size: 15 residues. Germline V gene data show CDR1 as MNHEY and CDR2 as SVGEGT. CDR3 coding DNA: TGTGCCAGCAGTTATCTTGGGACAGGGTCCTACGAACAGTACTTC. Translated, it gives CASSYLGTGSYEQYF.

The V gene is TRBV30, the J gene TRBJ1-4; D remains unclear. The ends were cut back, 1 base at V and 5 bases at J, with 8 bases in the middle. The CDR3 consists of 13 residues. From germline, CDR1 is GTSNPN and CDR2 SVGIG (reference sequence). The DNA of the CDR3 is TGTGCCTGGAGTGAATGGATCAATGAAAAACTGTTTTTT. It yields the protein CAWSEWINEKLFF.

This sequence joins TRBV30 and TRBJ1-5, with D possibly being TRBD1 (5 bases). The CDR3 has 15 residues. Germline V CDR1 and CDR2: GTSNPN, SVGIG (reference sequence). The V end was cut by 0 bases, the J end by 2 bases, with 11 bases between. The CDR3 sequence: CAWSVGGVGNQPQHF. The CDR3 nucleotides read TGTGCCTGGAGTGTAGGAGGGGTCGGCAATCAGCCCCAGCATTTT.

The chain links TRBV25-1 to TRBJ1-2; 9 nucleotides match TRBD1. V lost 4 bases and J lost 9; bases outside the gene matches: 9. The germline CDR1 and CDR2 sequences are MGHDK and SYGVNS. CDR3 size: 14 residues. CDR3 protein: CASSVTGGHFSYTF. The CDR3 DNA sequence: TGTGCCAGCAGTGTGACAGGGGGGCATTTCAGCTACACCTTC.

The chain joins TRBV5-1 to TRBJ2-1, with 16 bases lining up with TRBD2. The CDR3 totals 18 residues. Trimming took 3 bases from V and 8 from J; bases not matched to a gene: 11. Germline V gives CDR1 SGHRS, CDR2 YFSETQ. CDR3 region: CASSSPGLAGGPKDEQFF. The CDR3 region has the DNA TGCGCCAGCAGCTCGCCGGGACTAGCGGGAGGGCCGAAGGATGAGCAGTTCTTC.

The V gene is TRBV7-9, the J gene TRBJ1-1; D gene uncertain. V lost 1 base and J lost 2, with 11 bases in between. Germline assignment: CDR1 SEHNR and CDR2 FQNEAQ (reference sequence). The CDR3 contains 15 residues. This chain's CDR3 is CASSLDGRVNTEAFF. The DNA for the CDR3 is TGTGCCAGCAGCTTAGACGGACGTGTAAACACTGAAGCTTTCTTT.

This chain connects TRBV11-2 to TRBJ1-2; TRBD1 aligns across 11 bases. The CDR3 sequence is 18 residues long. From germline, CDR1 is SGHAT and CDR2 FQNNGV. Germline trimming cut 2 bases from V and 2 bases from J; bases unmatched to any gene: 10. CDR3 loop: CASSLIRTGGHLNYGYTF. For the CDR3, the DNA is TGTGCCAGCAGCTTAATTAGGACAGGGGGCCATCTCAACTATGGCTACACCTTC. The whole variable domain, filled in from reference TRBV11-2 and TRBJ1-2, reads EAGVAQSPRYKIIEKRQSVAFWCNPISGHATLYWYQQILGQGPKLLIQFQNNGVVDDSQLPKDRFSAERLKGVDSTLKIQPAKLEDSAVYLCASSLIRTGGHLNYGYTFGSGTRLTVV.

J is TRBJ2-1 and V is TRBV30; the D gene could be TRBD1 or TRBD2 (5 bases each). Trimming left V 0 bases short and J 4 bases short, with 25 bases between. CDR1 and CDR2 from the germline V gene are GTSNPN and SVGIG (reference sequence). The CDR3 is made up of 19 amino acids. CDR3 sequence: CAWSVPWGGGEPFYNEQFF. The CDR3 coding sequence is TGTGCCTGGAGTGTACCCTGGGGCGGAGGAGAACCTTTTTACAATGAGCAGTTCTTC. The entire variable domain, with the rest obtained from reference TRBV30 and TRBJ2-1, is as follows: SQTIHQWPATLVQPVGSPLSLECTVEGTSNPNLYWYRQAAGRGLQLLFYSVGIGQISSEVPQNLSASRPQDRQFILSSKKLLLSDSGFYLCAWSVPWGGGEPFYNEQFFGPGTRLTVL.

Remarks on this clone: Other nucleotide sequences from this sample produce the same CDR3. The rearrangement uses TRBV6-5 and TRBJ1-5; D gene unclear. The V end was cut by 6 bases, the J end by 0 bases, with 6 bases between. Germline assignment: CDR1 MNHEY and CDR2 SVGAGI. The CDR3 runs 13 residues. The CDR3 sequence: CASRVGSNQPQHF. As DNA, the CDR3 is TGTGCCAGCAGGGTGGGTAGCAATCAGCCCCAGCATTTT.

The CDR3 nucleotides are TGTGCCAGCAGACAAGGGGCAGGGATGGGGGGCTACACCTTC. The encoded protein is CASRQGAGMGGYTF. V and J are TRBV27 and TRBJ1-2; D might be TRBD1 (5 bases). In germline, CDR1 is MNHEY, CDR2 SMNVEV (reference sequence). This CDR3 is built from 14 residues. Trimming left V 6 bases short and J 8 bases short, with 19 bases between.

V usage is TRBV10-3 and J usage is TRBJ2-5, with 8 bases aligning to TRBD1. Trimming removed 6 bases from V and 4 bases from J; junction bases left unmatched: 7. Germline CDR1 is ENHRY and CDR2 is SYGVKD. The CDR3 is 14 amino acids. CDR3 protein: CAIRSDREGETQYF. In DNA, the CDR3 is TGTGCCATCAGGTCGGACAGGGAAGGAGAGACCCAGTACTTC.

The rearrangement links TRBV7-9 to TRBJ2-1; D is undetermined. Trimming stripped 0 bases from V and 2 bases from J, with 11 bases between. CDR3 length: 16 amino acids. The germline CDR1 and CDR2 sequences are SEHNR and FQNEAQ (reference sequence). The CDR3, as DNA: TGTGCCAGCAGCTTAGCTTGGTCAGAGGCCTACAATGAGCAGTTCTTC. Amino acids: CASSLAWSEAYNEQFF.

This rearrangement joins TRBV4-1 to TRBJ1-4; D ambiguous. The CDR3 extends over 18 amino acids. Germline V gene lookup returns CDR1 MGHRA and CDR2 YSYEKL. The germline V and J ends were trimmed by 1 base and 2 bases, with 17 bases remaining between them. CDR3: CASSQVNLGLVTNEKLFF. CDR3 coding DNA: TGCGCCAGCAGCCAAGTGAATCTGGGTTTGGTTACTAATGAAAAACTGTTTTTT.

Concerning this clone itself: At one of its ends the junction is not consistent with the germline gene, which may arise from a read error. Other DNA sequences of this sample code for an identical CDR3. The chain carries TRBV11-2 and TRBJ2-7; tentative D call: TRBD1 (6 bases). The CDR3 spans 14 residues. The germline CDR1 and CDR2 sequences are SGHAT and FQNNGV. The CDR3, as DNA: TGTGCCAGCAGCCTAGAGGGGACATTATACGAGCAGTACTTC. Amino acid sequence: CASSLEGTLYEQYF.

The chain carries TRBV6-1 and TRBJ1-5, with D uncertain. V was trimmed by 2 bases and J by 7 bases, leaving 9 bases between them. The CDR3 covers 13 residues. Germline CDR1 MNHNS, CDR2 SASEGT. The CDR3 here is CASSERQHQPQHF. CDR3 coding DNA: TGTGCCAGCAGTGAACGTCAACACCAGCCCCAGCATTTT.

The chain recombines TRBV5-1 with TRBJ1-3; no reliable D call. The length of the CDR3 is 14 residues. V gave up 2 bases and J gave up 0 bases, with 6 bases separating them. Germline assignment: CDR1 SGHRS and CDR2 YFSETQ. The CDR3 DNA is TGCGCCAGCAGCTTTATGGGCTCTGGAAACACCATATATTTT. This encodes CASSFMGSGNTIYF.

The chain combines TRBV18 with TRBJ2-7, with TRBD2 matching over 12 bases. Germline V gene sequence: CDR1 KGHSH, CDR2 LQKENI. This CDR3 has 16 amino acids. V dropped 4 bases and J dropped 3; count of bases not matched to a gene: 7. The CDR3 bases are TGTGCCAGCTCACAAGGACTAGCGGGGACGATCTACGAGCAGTACTTC. It codes for CASSQGLAGTIYEQYF.